The sequence of this T cell receptor (beta chain) was determined in a study of PD-L1 blockade in urothelial cancer. Time point denoted: peripheral blood 6 weeks after treatment start. Patient disease was locally advanced or metastatic urothelial carcinoma. Every patient provided from 1 to 8 samples, collected pretreatment and on-treatment. Assay used: immunoSEQ multiplex PCR; TCRdb lists only in-frame clones, some missing. Of about 30,000 clones listed, about 88% are singletons. Germline CDR1 reads SEHNR; CDR2 reads FQNEAQ (reference sequence). The CDR3 covers 14 residues. Trimming stripped 3 bases from V and 2 bases from J, with 9 bases between.

This TCR derives from an elderly man with urothelial cancer. This chain uses TRBV7-9 with TRBJ2-3; the D gene is possibly TRBD2 (6 bases). The starting material was PBMCs, obtained around atezolizumab (anti-PD-L1) treatment. Here the CDR3 reads CASSFTSPTDTQYF. CDR3 DNA: TGTGCCAGCAGCTTTACTAGCCCCACAGATACGCAGTATTTT.